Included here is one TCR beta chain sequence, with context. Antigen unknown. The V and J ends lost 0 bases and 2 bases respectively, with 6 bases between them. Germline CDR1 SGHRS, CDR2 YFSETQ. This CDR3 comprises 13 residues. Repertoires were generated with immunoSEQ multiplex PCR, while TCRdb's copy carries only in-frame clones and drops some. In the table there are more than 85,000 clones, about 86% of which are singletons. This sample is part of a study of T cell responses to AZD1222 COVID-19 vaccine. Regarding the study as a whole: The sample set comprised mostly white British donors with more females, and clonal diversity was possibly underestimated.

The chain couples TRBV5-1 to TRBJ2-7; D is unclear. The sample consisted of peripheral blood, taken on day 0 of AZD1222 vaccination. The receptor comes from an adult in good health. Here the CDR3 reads CASSLEGTYEQYF. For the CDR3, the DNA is TGCGCCAGCAGCTTGGAGGGAACCTACGAGCAGTACTTC. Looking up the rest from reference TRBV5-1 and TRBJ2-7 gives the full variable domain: KAGVTQTPRYLIKTRGQQVTLSCSPISGHRSVSWYQQTPGQGLQFLFEYFSETQRNKGNFPGRFSGRQFSNSRSEMNVSTLELGDSALYLCASSLEGTYEQYFGPGTRLTVT.